This T cell receptor (beta chain) originates from a study of shared clonotypes between healthy human individuals. Study-level results: Since donors were few, the genetic and exposure-history diversity represented was limited.

Unmatched junction bases numbered 1, after V lost 4 bases and J lost 1 base. Germline lookup yields CDR1 SGHNT and CDR2 YYREEE (reference sequence). The CDR3 is 16 amino acids. Of note for this clone: Its target is not known.

TCRdb's table, derived via immunoSEQ multiplex PCR, lists solely in-frame clones and lacks some. Of a few million clones in the sample, around 95% were seen once. Naive-designated CD8 cells lacked CD45RO, were positively enriched for CCR7, and omitted terminally differentiated effector memory CD45RA+ cells. The rearrangement links TRBV5-4 to TRBJ2-2, with TRBD2 matching 13 bases. This clonotype originated in a man aged 18-30 years in good health. Some clones in this sample may be carry-over from other donors' samples. The sequenced material came from naive CD8+ T cells from PBMCs. The DNA for the CDR3 is TGTGCCAGCAGCCGGACTAGCGGGGGGAACACCGGGGAGCTGTTTTTT. It specifies CASSRTSGGNTGELFF.